The 17 T cell receptor beta chains in this list originate from one sample, sequenced in a study of response to subunit inactivated influenza vaccine. TCRdb redid the calling of the RT-PCR reads with MiXCR, one entry per CDR3 protein. The table shows approximately 700,000 distinct CDR3 sequences, with roughly 14% occurring only once. Source: PBMCs from blood, taken 11 to 12 days after vaccination. The receptor set was obtained from a man aged 45-65 years who received an inactivated influenza vaccine.

The chain combines TRBV20-1 with TRBJ1-2; 8 nucleotides match TRBD1. Germline V lookup: CDR1 DFQATT, CDR2 SNEGSKA (reference sequence). Trimming at V came to 4 bases and at J to 7 bases, leaving 14 bases not matched to a gene. CDR3 length: 15 amino acids. CDR3: CSATALRQGAAGYTF. Here the CDR3 DNA reads TGCAGTGCTACAGCTCTTAGGCAGGGGGCAGCTGGCTACACCTTC.

This clonotype appeared a few times. The CDR3 loop is CSARKSGTDTQYF. CDR3 nucleotide sequence: TGCAGTGCTAGAAAGAGCGGCACAGATACGCAGTATTTT. The J gene is TRBJ2-3, the V gene TRBV20-1; D call uncertain. V was shortened by 2 bases and J by 1 base, with 7 bases between the two germline ends. The V gene's germline CDR1 is DFQATT and CDR2 SNEGSKA (reference sequence). The CDR3 extends over 13 amino acids.

The chain uses TRBV20-1 and TRBJ2-7; D may be TRBD2 (7 bases). Trimming removed 6 bases from V and 1 base from J, with 13 bases in between. The length of the CDR3 is 13 residues. Germline values: CDR1 DFQATT, CDR2 SNEGSKA (reference sequence). In DNA, the CDR3 is TGCAGTGCCGAGGGGGGGCGTTCCTACGAGCAGTACTTC. This codes for CSAEGGRSYEQYF.

This clonotype was seen a handful of times. The chain combines TRBV20-1 with TRBJ2-7, with D perhaps TRBD1 or TRBD2 (6 bases each). CDR3 length: 14 amino acids. CDR1 and CDR2 from the germline V gene are DFQATT and SNEGSKA (reference sequence). Trimming cost V 0 bases and J 5 bases, with 14 bases left between them. CDR3: CSARDRRGAHEQYF. The CDR3, as DNA: TGCAGTGCTAGAGATCGAAGGGGGGCCCACGAGCAGTACTTC.

For this clonotype: A much bigger clone sits one base away, suggesting this may be a read error. This chain connects TRBV7-6 to TRBJ2-1; D perhaps matches TRBD1 (5 bases). Germline V lookup: CDR1 SGHVS, CDR2 FNYEAQ. This CDR3 is 16 amino acids long. The V gene lost 1 base and the J gene lost 0 bases, with 10 bases spanning the gap. CDR3 amino acids: CASSLVRQNSYNEQFF. CDR3 sequence (DNA): TGTGCCAGCAGCTTAGTGAGACAGAACTCCTACAATGAGCAGTTCTTC.

The sample holds many counts of this clonotype. This chain joins TRBV7-8 and TRBJ1-6; no clear D. From germline, CDR1 is SGHVS and CDR2 FQNEAQ. The CDR3 has 14 residues. V lost 5 bases and J 5 bases, leaving 10 bases between the germline ends. The CDR3 bases are TGTGCCAGCAGCGAGCAAGCCAATAATTCACCCCTCCACTTT. Amino acids: CASSEQANNSPLHF. The full variable domain, with the rest looked up from reference TRBV7-8 and TRBJ1-6, is GAGVSQSPRYKVAKRGQDVALRCDPISGHVSLFWYQQALGQGPEFLTYFQNEAQLDKSGLPSDRFFAERPEGSVSTLKIQRTQQEDSAVYLCASSEQANNSPLHFGNGTRLTVT.

V usage is TRBV5-5 and J usage is TRBJ1-2; no clear D gene. The CDR3 sequence is 13 residues long. Looked up from germline, CDR1 is SGHKS and CDR2 is YYEKEE (reference sequence). The V and J ends lost 3 bases and 8 bases respectively, with 14 bases between them. CDR3 amino acids: CASSSADGWGYTF. The CDR3 DNA sequence: TGTGCCAGCAGCTCGGCGGACGGCTGGGGCTACACCTTC.

This clonotype was observed at least ten times. The V call is TRBV20-1, the J call TRBJ2-3; the D call may be TRBD1 or TRBD2 (5 bases each). From germline, CDR1 is DFQATT and CDR2 SNEGSKA (reference sequence). The CDR3 spans 16 residues. The V and J ends lost 5 bases and 1 base respectively, with 19 bases between them. CDR3 nucleotides: TGCAGTGCTGCCGGGACCTCGGGCGCTCGCACAGATACGCAGTATTTT. Translated: CSAAGTSGARTDTQYF.

Comments on this clonotype: The germline gene is not matched at one end of the junction; a read error may be the cause. The chain has TRBV28 and TRBJ2-3, with TRBD2 as a possible D gene (7 bases). The CDR3 is 14 amino acids. CDR1 and CDR2 (germline): MDHEN, SYDVKM. CDR3: CASSLGGAAETQYF. CDR3 sequence (DNA): TGTGCCAGCAGTTTAGGGGGGGCCGCAGAGACGCAGTATTTT.

This clonotype was observed a few times. This chain connects TRBV10-2 to TRBJ1-4; D unclear. Germline V gives CDR1 WSHSY, CDR2 SAAADI. There are 12 residues in the CDR3. V was cut by 6 bases and J by 8 bases, with 10 bases left in between. The CDR3 DNA reads as TGCGCCAGCAGGGAGGTTGGCGAAAAACTGTTTTTT. Its protein product is CASREVGEKLFF.

V gene TRBV5-1 combines with J gene TRBJ2-3, with D perhaps matching TRBD1 (6 bases). The CDR3 consists of 16 residues. The germline CDR1 and CDR2 sequences are SGHRS and YFSETQ. V lost 1 base and J 4 bases, leaving 16 bases between the germline ends. The CDR3 loop is CASSLLRTDRADTQYF. The CDR3 coding sequence is TGCGCCAGCAGCTTGCTCCGGACAGATAGGGCAGATACGCAGTATTTT.

J is TRBJ2-2 and V is TRBV12-3 or TRBV12-4; a weak D match, TRBD2 (7 bases). The CDR3 extends over 16 amino acids. Trimming left V 6 bases short and J 1 base short, with 15 bases between. The CDR3 region is CASRSRGAQNTGELFF. The CDR3 DNA reads TGTGCCAGCAGATCCCGGGGGGCGCAGAACACCGGGGAGCTGTTTTTT.

J is TRBJ2-5 and V is TRBV5-5; 7 bases are shared with TRBD1. In germline, CDR1 is SGHKS, CDR2 YYEKEE (reference sequence). Trimming cost V 1 base and J 5 bases; bases outside gene matches: 11. The CDR3 consists of 16 residues. This chain's CDR3 is CASSLRGRAYPETQYF. The DNA for the CDR3 is TGTGCCAGCAGCTTGAGGGGGCGGGCGTACCCTGAGACCCAGTACTTC.

The rearrangement uses TRBV20-1 and TRBJ1-6; D is ambiguous. V was clipped by 0 bases and J by 9 bases, with 12 bases between them. This CDR3 has 14 amino acids. The germline CDR1 and CDR2 sequences are DFQATT and SNEGSKA (reference sequence). CDR3 DNA: TGCAGTGCTAGAGATTCCCCAGTAGGTTCACCCCTCCACTTT. Residues: CSARDSPVGSPLHF.

This clonotype has only a few counts. The rearrangement joins TRBV29-1 to TRBJ1-1; 10 nucleotides align to TRBD1. J lost 6 bases, V lost 6 bases, and 7 bases had no gene match. Germline assignment: CDR1 SQVTM and CDR2 ANQGSEA. There are 13 residues in the CDR3. CDR3 residues: CSVDRGGLSEAFF. The CDR3 DNA sequence: TGCAGCGTGGACAGGGGGGGTTTGTCTGAAGCTTTCTTT. Variable domain in full (rest from reference TRBV29-1 and TRBJ1-1): SAVISQKPSRDICQRGTSLTIQCQVDSQVTMMFWYRQQPGQSLTLIATANQGSEATYESGFVIDKFPISRPNLTFSTLTVSNMSPEDSSIYLCSVDRGGLSEAFFGQGTRLTVV.

The chain has TRBV20-1 and TRBJ2-7; possible D gene TRBD1, 6 bases. Trimming left V 5 bases short and J 6 bases short, with 17 bases between. Germline CDR1 DFQATT, CDR2 SNEGSKA (reference sequence). The length of the CDR3 is 13 residues. The DNA for the CDR3 is TGCAGTGCTCCACTGGGCAGGGGTAGCGAGCAGTACTTC. Amino acid sequence: CSAPLGRGSEQYF.

This clonotype was detected a few times. The chain links TRBV2 to TRBJ2-3, with 9 nucleotides matching TRBD1. From germline, CDR1 is SNHLY and CDR2 FYNNEI. Losses at the gene ends were 8 bases for V and 2 bases for J; bases not matched to a gene: 8. The CDR3 length is 15 residues. CDR3 nucleotide sequence: TGTGCCAGCGGGCGGGGGACAGGGAACACAGATACGCAGTATTTT. Its protein product is CASGRGTGNTDTQYF.